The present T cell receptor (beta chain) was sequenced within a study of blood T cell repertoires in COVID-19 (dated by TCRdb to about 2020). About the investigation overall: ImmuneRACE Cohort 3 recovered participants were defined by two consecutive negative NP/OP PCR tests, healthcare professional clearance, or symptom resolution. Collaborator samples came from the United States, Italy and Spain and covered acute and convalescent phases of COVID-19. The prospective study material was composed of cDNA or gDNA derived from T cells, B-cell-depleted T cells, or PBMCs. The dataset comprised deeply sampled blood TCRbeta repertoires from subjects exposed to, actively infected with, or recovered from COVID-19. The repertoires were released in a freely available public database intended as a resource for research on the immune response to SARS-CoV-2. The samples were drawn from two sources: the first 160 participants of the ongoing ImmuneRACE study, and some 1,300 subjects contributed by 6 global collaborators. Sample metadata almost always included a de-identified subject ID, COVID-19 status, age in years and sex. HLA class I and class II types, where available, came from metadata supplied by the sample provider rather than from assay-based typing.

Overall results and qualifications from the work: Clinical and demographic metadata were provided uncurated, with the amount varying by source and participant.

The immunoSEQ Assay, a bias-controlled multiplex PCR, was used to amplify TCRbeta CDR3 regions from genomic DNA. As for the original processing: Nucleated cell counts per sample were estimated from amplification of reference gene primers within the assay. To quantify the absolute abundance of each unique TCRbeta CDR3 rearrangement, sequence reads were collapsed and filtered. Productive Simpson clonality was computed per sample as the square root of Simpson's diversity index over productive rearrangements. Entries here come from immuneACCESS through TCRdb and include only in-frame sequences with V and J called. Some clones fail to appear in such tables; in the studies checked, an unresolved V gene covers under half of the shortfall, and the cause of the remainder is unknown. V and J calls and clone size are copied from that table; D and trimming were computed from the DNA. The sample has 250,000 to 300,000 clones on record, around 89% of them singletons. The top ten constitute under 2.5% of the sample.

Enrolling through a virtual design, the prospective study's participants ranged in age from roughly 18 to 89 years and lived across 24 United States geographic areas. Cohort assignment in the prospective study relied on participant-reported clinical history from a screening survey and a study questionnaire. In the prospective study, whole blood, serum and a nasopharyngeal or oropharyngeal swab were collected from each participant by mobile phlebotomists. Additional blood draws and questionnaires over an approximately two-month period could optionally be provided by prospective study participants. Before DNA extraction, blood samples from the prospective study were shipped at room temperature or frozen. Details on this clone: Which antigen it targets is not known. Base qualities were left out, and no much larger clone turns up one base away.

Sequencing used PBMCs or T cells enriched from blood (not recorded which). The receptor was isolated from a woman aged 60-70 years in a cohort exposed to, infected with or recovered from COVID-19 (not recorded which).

The nucleotides are TGCAGTGCTAGAGATGGGGGGAGGCAGTTCTTC. This codes for CSARDGGRQFF. The chain couples TRBV20-1 to TRBJ2-1; TRBD2 is possibly the D segment (6 matching bases). The germline V gene (reference sequence) yields DFQATT for CDR1 and SNEGSKA for CDR2. Between the V and J ends, shortened by 0 bases and 12 bases respectively, the junction contains 9 bases. The CDR3 spans 11 residues, from the cysteine through the phenylalanine. Only CDR3 DNA is held: 33 bases, read in frame from base 1.